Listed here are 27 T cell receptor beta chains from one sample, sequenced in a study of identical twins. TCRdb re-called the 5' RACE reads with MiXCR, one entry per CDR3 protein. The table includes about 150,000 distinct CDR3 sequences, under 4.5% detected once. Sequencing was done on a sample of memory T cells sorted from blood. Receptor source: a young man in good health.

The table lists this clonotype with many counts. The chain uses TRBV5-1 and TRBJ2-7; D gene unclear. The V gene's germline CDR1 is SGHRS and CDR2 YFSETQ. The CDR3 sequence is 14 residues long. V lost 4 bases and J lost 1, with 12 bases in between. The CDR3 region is CASSPQDPSYEQYV. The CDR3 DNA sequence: TGCGCCAGCAGCCCGCAGGACCCTTCCTACGAGCAGTACGTC.

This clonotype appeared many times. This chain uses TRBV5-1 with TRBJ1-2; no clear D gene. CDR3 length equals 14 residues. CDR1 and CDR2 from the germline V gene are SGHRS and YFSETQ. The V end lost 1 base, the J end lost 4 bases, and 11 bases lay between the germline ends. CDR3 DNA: TGCGCCAGCAGCTTGCCCGGGTCGACCTATGGCTACACCTTC. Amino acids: CASSLPGSTYGYTF.

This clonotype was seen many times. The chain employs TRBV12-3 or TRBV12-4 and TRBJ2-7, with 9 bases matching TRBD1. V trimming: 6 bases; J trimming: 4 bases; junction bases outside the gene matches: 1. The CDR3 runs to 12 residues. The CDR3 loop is CASRGTGYEQYF. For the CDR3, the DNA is TGTGCCAGCAGGGGGACAGGGTACGAGCAGTACTTC.

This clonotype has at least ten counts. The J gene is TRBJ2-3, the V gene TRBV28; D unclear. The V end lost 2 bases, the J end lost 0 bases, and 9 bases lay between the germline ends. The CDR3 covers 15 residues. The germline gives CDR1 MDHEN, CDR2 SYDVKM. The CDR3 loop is CASSLGQISTDTQYF. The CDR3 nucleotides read TGTGCCAGCAGTTTAGGGCAGATTAGCACAGATACGCAGTATTTT.

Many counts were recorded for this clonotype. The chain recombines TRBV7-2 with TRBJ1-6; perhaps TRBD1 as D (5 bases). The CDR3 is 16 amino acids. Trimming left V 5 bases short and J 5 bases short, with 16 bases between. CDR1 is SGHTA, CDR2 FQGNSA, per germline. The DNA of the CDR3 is TGTGCCAGCAGCCCTACTCCGGGGCAGAATAATTCACCCCTCCACTTT. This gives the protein CASSPTPGQNNSPLHF. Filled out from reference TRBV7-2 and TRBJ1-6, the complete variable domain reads GAGVSQSPSNKVTEKGKDVELRCDPISGHTALYWYRQSLGQGLEFLIYFQGNSAPDKSGLPSDRFSAERTGGSVSTLTIQRTQQEDSAVYLCASSPTPGQNNSPLHFGNGTRLTVT.

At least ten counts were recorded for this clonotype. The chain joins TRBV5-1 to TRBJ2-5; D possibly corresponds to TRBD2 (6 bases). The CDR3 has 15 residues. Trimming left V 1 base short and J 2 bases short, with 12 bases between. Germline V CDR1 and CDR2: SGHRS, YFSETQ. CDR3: CASSLTLSGQETQYF. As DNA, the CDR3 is TGCGCCAGCAGCTTGACACTTAGCGGTCAAGAGACCCAGTACTTC.

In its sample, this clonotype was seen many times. CDR3 in amino acids: CASRGAGITNEKLFF. The CDR3 DNA reads as TGTGCCAGCAGGGGAGCAGGGATAACCAATGAAAAACTGTTTTTT. This sequence joins TRBV6-2 or TRBV6-3 and TRBJ1-4, with a tentative D call TRBD1 (5 bases). The CDR3 covers 15 residues. The V end was cut by 6 bases, the J end by 5 bases, with 16 bases between. Germline V gene lookup returns CDR1 MNHEY and CDR2 SVGEGT.

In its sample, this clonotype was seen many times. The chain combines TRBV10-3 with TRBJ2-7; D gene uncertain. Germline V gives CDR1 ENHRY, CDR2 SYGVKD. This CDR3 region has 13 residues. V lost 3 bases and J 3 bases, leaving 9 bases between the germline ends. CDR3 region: CAISDGISYEQYF. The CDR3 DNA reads TGTGCCATCAGTGATGGGATCAGCTACGAGCAGTACTTC.

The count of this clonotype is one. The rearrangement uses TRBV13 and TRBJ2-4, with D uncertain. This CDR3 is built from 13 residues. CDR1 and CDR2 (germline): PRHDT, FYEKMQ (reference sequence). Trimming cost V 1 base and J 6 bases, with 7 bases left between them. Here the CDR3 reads CASSLDKGNIQYF. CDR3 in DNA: TGTGCCAGCAGCTTAGACAAGGGAAACATTCAGTACTTC.

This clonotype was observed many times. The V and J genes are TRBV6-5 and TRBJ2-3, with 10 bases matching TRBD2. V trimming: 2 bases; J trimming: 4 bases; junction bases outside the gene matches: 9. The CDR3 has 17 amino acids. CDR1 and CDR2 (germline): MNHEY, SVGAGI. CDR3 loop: CASSYGVGAGGPDTQYF. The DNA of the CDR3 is TGTGCCAGCAGTTACGGGGTGGGAGCGGGAGGGCCAGATACGCAGTATTTT.

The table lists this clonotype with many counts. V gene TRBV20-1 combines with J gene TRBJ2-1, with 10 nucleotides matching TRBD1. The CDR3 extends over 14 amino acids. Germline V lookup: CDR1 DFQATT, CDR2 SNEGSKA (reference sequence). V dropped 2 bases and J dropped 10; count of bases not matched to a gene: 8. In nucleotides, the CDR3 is TGCAGTGCTAGACCCGGACAGGGGGAAACGGAGCAGTTCTTC. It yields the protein CSARPGQGETEQFF.

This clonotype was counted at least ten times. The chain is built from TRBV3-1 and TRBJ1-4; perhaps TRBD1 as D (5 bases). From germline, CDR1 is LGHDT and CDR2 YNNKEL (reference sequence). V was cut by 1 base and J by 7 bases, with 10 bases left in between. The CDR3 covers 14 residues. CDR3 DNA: TGTGCCAGCAGCCAAGGGACACGTGGTGAAAAACTGTTTTTT. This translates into CASSQGTRGEKLFF.

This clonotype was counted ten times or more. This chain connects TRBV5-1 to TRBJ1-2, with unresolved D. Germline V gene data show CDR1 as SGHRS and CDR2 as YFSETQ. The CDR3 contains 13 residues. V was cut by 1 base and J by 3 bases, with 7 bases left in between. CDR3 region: CASSLSADYGYTF. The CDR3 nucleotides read TGCGCCAGCAGCTTGTCGGCAGACTATGGCTACACCTTC. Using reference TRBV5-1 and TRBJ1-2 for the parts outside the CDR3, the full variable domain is KAGVTQTPRYLIKTRGQQVTLSCSPISGHRSVSWYQQTPGQGLQFLFEYFSETQRNKGNFPGRFSGRQFSNSRSEMNVSTLELGDSALYLCASSLSADYGYTFGSGTRLTVV.

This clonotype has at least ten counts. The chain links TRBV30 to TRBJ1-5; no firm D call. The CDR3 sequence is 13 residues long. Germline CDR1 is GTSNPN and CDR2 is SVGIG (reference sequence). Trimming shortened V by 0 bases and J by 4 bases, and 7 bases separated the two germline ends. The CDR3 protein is CAWSVQSNQPQHF. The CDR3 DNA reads TGTGCCTGGAGTGTCCAGTCGAATCAGCCCCAGCATTTT.

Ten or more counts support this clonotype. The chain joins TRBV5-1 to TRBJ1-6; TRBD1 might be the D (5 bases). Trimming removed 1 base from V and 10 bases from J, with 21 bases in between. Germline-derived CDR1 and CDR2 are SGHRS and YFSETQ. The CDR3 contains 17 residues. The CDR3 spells CASSLFSSVQEGSPLHF. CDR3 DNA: TGCGCCAGCAGCTTGTTTTCAAGTGTACAGGAAGGCTCACCCCTCCACTTT.

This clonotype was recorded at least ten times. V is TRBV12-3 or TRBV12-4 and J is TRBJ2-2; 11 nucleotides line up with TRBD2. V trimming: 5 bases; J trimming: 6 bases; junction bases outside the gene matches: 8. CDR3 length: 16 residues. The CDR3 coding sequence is TGTGCCAGCAGTCCAACTAGCGGGAGAGGTCCCGGGGAGCTGTTTTTT. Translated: CASSPTSGRGPGELFF.

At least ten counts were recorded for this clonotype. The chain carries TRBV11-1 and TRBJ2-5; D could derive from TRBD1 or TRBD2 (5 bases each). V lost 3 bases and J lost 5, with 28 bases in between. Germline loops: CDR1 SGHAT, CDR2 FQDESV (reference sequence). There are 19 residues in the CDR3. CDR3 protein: CASSFFYGAVGNGGETQYF. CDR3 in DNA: TGTGCCAGCAGCTTTTTTTACGGGGCGGTAGGGAACGGCGGTGAGACCCAGTACTTC.

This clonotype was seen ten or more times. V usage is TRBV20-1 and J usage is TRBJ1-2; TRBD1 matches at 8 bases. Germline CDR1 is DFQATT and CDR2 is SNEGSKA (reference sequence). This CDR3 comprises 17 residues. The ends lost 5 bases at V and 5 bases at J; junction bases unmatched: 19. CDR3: CSAPPSPGAGGRYGYTF. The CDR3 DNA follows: TGCAGTGCTCCACCCTCCCCCGGGGCAGGGGGCCGGTATGGCTACACCTTC.

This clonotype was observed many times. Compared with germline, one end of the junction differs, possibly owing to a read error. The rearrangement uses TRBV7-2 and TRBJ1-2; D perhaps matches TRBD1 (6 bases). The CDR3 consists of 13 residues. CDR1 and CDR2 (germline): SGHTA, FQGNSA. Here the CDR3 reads CASRSGVGGGFTF. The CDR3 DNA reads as TGTGCCAGCAGATCAGGGGTTGGTGGTGGCTTCACCTTC. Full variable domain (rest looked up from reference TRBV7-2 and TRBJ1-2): GAGVSQSPSNKVTEKGKDVELRCDPISGHTALYWYRQSLGQGLEFLIYFQGNSAPDKSGLPSDRFSAERTGGSVSTLTIQRTQQEDSAVYLCASRSGVGGGFTFGSGTRLTVV.

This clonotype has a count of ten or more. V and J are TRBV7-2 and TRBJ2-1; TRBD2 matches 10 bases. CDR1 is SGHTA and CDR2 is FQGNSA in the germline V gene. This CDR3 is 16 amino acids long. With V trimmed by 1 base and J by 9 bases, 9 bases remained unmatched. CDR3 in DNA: TGTGCCAGCAGCTTAGTGGCTAGCGGGAGATTCGGTGAGCAGTTCTTC. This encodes CASSLVASGRFGEQFF.

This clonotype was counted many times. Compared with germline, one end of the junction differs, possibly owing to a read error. CDR3 residues: CASSLDRSPLHF. In nucleotides, the CDR3 is TGTGCCAGCAGCTTAGACAGGTCACCCCTCCACTTT. V is TRBV12-3 or TRBV12-4 and J is TRBJ1-6; weak D call: TRBD1 (6 bases). This CDR3 has 12 residues.

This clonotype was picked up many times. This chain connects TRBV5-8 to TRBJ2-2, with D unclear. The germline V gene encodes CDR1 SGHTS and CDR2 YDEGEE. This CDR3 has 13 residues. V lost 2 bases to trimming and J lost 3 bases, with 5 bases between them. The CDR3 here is CASSFPDTGELFF. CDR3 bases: TGTGCCAGCAGCTTCCCTGACACCGGGGAGCTGTTTTTT. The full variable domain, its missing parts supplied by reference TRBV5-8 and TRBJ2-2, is EAGVTQSPTHLIKTRGQQATLRCSPISGHTSVYWYQQALGLGLQFLLWYDEGEERNRGNFPPRFSGRQFPNYSSELNVNALELEDSALYLCASSFPDTGELFFGEGSRLTVL.

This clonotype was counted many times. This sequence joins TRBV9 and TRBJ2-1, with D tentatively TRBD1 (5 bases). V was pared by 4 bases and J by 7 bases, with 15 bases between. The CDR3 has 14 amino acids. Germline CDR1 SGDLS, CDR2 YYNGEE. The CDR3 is CASSTRSSGNEQFF. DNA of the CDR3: TGTGCCAGCAGCACGCGATCGTCAGGGAATGAGCAGTTCTTC.

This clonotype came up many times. The CDR3 is CSARPGQGGDEQFF. CDR3 DNA sequence: TGCAGTGCTAGACCAGGACAGGGTGGGGATGAGCAGTTCTTC. V is TRBV20-1 and J is TRBJ2-1, with TRBD1 matching 8 bases. Germline assignment: CDR1 DFQATT and CDR2 SNEGSKA (reference sequence). Germline trimming cut 2 bases from V and 8 bases from J; bases unmatched to any gene: 8. The CDR3 is 14 amino acids.

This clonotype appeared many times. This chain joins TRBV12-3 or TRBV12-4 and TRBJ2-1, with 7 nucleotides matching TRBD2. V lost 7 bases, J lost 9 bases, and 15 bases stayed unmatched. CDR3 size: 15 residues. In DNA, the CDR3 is TGTGCCAGCACCATCGTTTCGCGGGAGTATGGTGAGCAGTTCTTC. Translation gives CASTIVSREYGEQFF.

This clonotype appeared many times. Here the CDR3 DNA reads TGCGCCAGCAGCATATACCACTCCAATGAGCAGTTCTTC. It specifies CASSIYHSNEQFF. The chain carries TRBV5-1 and TRBJ2-1; D is unresolved. Trimming left V 4 bases short and J 6 bases short, with 11 bases between. The CDR3 contains 13 residues. Looked up from germline, CDR1 is SGHRS and CDR2 is YFSETQ.

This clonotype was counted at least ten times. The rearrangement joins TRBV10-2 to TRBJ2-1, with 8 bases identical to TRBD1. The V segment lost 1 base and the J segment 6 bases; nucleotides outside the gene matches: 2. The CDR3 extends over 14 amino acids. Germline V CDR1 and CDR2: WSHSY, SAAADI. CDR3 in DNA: TGCGCCAGCAGTGAGTGGGACAGGACCAATGAGCAGTTCTTC. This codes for CASSEWDRTNEQFF.